This T cell receptor beta chain was recovered during a study of T cells in Graves' hyperthyroidism and ophthalmopathy. This clonotype was detected many times. Its antigen is unidentified. Broader study findings: A model of 13 V-J features distinguished ophthalmopathy from stable hyperthyroidism.

Amplified regions were TCR beta CDR3 sequences from RNA transcripts. RT-PCR in the first round (using the HTBI primer set) targeted the TCR CDR3. MiXCR, run by TCRdb on the multiplex PCR reads, gives a single entry per CDR3 protein. The sample shows under 300,000 distinct CDR3 sequences, roughly 15% of them seen only once. The V gene's germline CDR1 is SNHLY and CDR2 FYNNEI. The CDR3 totals 13 residues. Trimming removed 7 bases at V and 4 bases at J, with 10 bases between. The V and J genes are TRBV2 and TRBJ2-2; D might be TRBD1 (6 bases). The sequence was obtained from a woman aged 40 to 55 with Graves' hyperthyroidism. Specimen: blood. CDR3 sequence: CASMGARTGELFF. CDR3 nucleotides: TGTGCCAGCATGGGGGCTCGCACCGGGGAGCTGTTTTTT.